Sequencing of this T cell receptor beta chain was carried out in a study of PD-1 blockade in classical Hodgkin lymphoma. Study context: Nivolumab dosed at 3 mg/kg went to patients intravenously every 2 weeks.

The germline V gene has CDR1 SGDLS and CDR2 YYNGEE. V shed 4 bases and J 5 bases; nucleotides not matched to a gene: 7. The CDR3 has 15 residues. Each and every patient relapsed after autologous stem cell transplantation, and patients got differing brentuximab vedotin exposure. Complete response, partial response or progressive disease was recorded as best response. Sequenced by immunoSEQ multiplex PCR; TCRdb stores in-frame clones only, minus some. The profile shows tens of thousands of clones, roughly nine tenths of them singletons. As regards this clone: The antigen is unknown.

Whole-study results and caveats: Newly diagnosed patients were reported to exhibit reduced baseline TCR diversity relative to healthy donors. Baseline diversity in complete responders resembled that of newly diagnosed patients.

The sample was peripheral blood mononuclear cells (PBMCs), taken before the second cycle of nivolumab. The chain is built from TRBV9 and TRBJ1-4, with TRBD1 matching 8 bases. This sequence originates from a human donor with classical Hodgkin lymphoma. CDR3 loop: CASSSHRGENEKLFF. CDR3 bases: TGTGCCAGCAGCTCTCACAGGGGGGAGAATGAAAAACTGTTTTTT.